This record covers a single T cell receptor beta chain. Its antigen is not identified. Germline-derived CDR1 and CDR2 are SNHLY and FYNNEI. Trimming removed 4 bases at V and 4 bases at J, with 13 bases between. The CDR3 spans 15 residues. The data stem from a study of shared clonotypes between healthy human individuals. Libraries were prepared by immunoSEQ multiplex PCR; TCRdb keeps only in-frame clonotypes and omits some of them. The table includes about 1 million clones, about 77% detected once. General study results and limits: Naive subsets usually exceeded memory subsets in estimated richness. Unshared clonotypes carried lower generation probabilities than those common to all four donors. Only blood was sampled; tissue repertoires likely differ.

This clonotype was obtained from a man younger than 30 in good health. Source material: memory CD4+ T cells sorted from blood. Subset: CD45RA-negative fraction. The chain has TRBV2 and TRBJ2-2; no clear D. In DNA form, the CDR3 reads TGTGCCAGCAGTGTGGGTAGTTTGAGCACCGGGGAGCTGTTTTTT. This sequence encodes CASSVGSLSTGELFF.